This T cell receptor beta chain is drawn from a study of blood T cells in healthy people across ages. Using a J-beta primer mix together with a sample-barcoded 5' primer, a second PCR was run for 7 to 11 cycles. A single record per CDR3 protein comes from TCRdb applying MiXCR to the 5' RACE reads. Here the sample spans about 1.4 million distinct CDR3 sequences, roughly 59% being singletons. CDR1 and CDR2 from the germline V gene are KGHSH and LQKENI. The CDR3 length is 18 residues. Trimming removed 3 bases from V and 0 bases from J, with 15 bases in between. The sequence was obtained from a man aged 18 to 29 in good health. Material: blood. This chain links TRBV18 with TRBJ2-6; a weak D match, TRBD1 (5 bases). The CDR3 DNA sequence: TGTGCCAGCTCACCCCAGGGTGACCCGTTCTCTGGGGCCAACGTCCTGACTTTC. Its protein product is CASSPQGDPFSGANVLTF.